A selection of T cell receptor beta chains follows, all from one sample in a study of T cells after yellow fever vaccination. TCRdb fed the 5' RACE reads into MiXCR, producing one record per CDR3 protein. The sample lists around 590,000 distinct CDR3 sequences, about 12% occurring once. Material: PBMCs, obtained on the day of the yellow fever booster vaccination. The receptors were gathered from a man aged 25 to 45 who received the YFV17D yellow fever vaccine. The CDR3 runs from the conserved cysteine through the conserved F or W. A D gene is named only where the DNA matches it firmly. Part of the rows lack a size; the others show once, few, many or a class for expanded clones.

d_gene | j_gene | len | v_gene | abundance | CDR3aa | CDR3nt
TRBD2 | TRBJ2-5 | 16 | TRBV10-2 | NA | CASSELGTSGSETQYF | TGCGCCAGCAGTGAGTTAGGGACTAGCGGGAGTGAGACCCAGTACTTC
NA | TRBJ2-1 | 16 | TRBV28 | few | CASSPVVGLGYNEQFF | TGTGCCAGCAGCCCAGTAGTGGGCTTGGGCTACAATGAGCAGTTCTTC
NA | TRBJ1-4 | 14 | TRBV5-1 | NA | CASSRGTADEKLFF | TGCGCCAGCAGTCGAGGGACGGCTGATGAAAAACTGTTTTTT
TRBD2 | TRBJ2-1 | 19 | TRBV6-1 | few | CASSEMGLAGVAVYNEQFF | TGTGCCAGCAGTGAAATGGGACTAGCGGGAGTCGCCGTCTACAATGAGCAGTTCTTC
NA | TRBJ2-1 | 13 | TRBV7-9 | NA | CASISPGYNEQFF | TGTGCCAGCATCTCGCCAGGATACAATGAGCAGTTCTTC
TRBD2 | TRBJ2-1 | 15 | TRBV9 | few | CASSVGGLAGNEQFF | TGTGCCAGCAGCGTAGGGGGACTAGCGGGAAATGAGCAGTTCTTC
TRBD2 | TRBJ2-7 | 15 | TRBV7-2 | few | CASRGLAGGVYEQYF | TGTGCCAGCAGGGGACTAGCGGGAGGGGTCTACGAGCAGTACTTC
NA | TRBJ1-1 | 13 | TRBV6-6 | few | CASLRGRNTEAFF | TGTGCCAGCCTAAGAGGCCGGAACACTGAAGCTTTCTTT
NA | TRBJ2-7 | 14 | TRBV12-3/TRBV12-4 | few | CASSSWGVTYEQYF | TGTGCCAGCAGTTCTTGGGGCGTCACCTACGAGCAGTACTTC
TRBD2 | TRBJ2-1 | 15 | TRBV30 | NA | CAWSVAGAIYNEQFF | TGTGCCTGGAGTGTTGCGGGAGCAATCTACAATGAGCAGTTCTTC
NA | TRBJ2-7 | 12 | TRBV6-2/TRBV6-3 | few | CASSYASYEQYF | TGTGCCAGCAGTTACGCGAGCTACGAGCAGTACTTC